This T cell receptor beta chain was sequenced for a study of T cell changes during pregnancy in multiple sclerosis. The method was immunoSEQ multiplex PCR; TCRdb's version includes in-frame clones alone and lacks a portion of them. The data contain roughly 60,000 clones, 92% of them singletons. The CDR3 is 15 residues long. V was shortened by 8 bases and J by 0 bases, with 16 bases between the two germline ends. The V gene's germline CDR1 is LNHDA and CDR2 SQIVND (reference sequence). This clone was picked up a small number of times. The sequence was collected from a female donor with multiple sclerosis, enrolled in a pregnancy study. The sample in question was peripheral blood, obtained in the second trimester of pregnancy. V and J are TRBV19 and TRBJ1-1, with a tentative D call TRBD1 (5 bases). The DNA of the CDR3 is TGTGCCAGTCTTCCGGGCCGGGGGATGAACACTGAAGCTTTCTTT. Its protein is CASLPGRGMNTEAFF.